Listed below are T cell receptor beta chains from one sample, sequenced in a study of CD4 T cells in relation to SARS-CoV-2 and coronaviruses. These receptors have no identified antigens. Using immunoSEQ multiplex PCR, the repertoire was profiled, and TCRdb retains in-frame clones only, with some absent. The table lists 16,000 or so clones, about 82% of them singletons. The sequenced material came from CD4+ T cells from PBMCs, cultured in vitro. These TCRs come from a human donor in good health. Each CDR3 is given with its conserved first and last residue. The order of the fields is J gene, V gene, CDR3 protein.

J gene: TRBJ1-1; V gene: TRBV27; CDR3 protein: CASSLRGSGGAEAFF
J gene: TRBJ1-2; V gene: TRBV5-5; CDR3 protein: CASSLEPFYGYTF
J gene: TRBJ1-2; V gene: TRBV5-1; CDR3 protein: CASSLDGLDGYTF
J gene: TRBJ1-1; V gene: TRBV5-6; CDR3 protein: CASSLRDRAYTEAFF
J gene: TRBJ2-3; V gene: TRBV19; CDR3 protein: CASSIPLAGVGDTQYF
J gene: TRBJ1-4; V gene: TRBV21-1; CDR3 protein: CASSKGGRTALNEKLFF
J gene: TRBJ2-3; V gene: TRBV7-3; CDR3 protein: CASSSPAGDRTDTQYF
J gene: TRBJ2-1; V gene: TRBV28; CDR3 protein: CASSLGASGNNEQFF
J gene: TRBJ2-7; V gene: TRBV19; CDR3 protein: CASSGGTAGRGYEQYF
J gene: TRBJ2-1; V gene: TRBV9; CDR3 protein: CASSVSQGLVLDEQFF
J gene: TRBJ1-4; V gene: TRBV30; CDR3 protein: CAWKGDNEKLFF
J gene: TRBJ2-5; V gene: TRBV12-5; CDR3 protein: CASGLVGVTQETQYF
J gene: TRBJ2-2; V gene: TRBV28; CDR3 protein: CASSLATGELFF
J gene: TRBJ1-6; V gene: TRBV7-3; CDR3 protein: CASSPGDNSPLHF
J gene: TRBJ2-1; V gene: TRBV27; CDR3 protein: CASSLSRNNEQFF
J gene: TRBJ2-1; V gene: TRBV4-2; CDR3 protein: CASSQAGTSGHNEQFF
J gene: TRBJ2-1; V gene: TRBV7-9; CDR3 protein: CAGQTSGSNNEQFF
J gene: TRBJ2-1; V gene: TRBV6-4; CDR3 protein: CASSDSVQGQGAGEQFF
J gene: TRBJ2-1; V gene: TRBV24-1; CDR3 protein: CATSPGGEGDYNEQFF
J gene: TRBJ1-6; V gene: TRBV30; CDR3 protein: CAWREDRNPYNSPLHF
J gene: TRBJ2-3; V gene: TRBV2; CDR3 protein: CASSAQGPTRVASTDTQYF
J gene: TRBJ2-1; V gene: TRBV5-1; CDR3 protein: CASSLAPQGGNNEQFF
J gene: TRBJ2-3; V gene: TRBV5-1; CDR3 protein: CASSLGGRRADTQYF
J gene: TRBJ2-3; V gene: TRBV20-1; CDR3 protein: CSASGPGPLSGF
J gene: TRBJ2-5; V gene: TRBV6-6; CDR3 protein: CASSYQDRGGETQYF
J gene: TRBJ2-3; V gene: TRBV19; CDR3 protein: CASIARGEGFGDTQYF
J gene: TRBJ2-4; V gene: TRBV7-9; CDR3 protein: CASSLDSGSNIQYF